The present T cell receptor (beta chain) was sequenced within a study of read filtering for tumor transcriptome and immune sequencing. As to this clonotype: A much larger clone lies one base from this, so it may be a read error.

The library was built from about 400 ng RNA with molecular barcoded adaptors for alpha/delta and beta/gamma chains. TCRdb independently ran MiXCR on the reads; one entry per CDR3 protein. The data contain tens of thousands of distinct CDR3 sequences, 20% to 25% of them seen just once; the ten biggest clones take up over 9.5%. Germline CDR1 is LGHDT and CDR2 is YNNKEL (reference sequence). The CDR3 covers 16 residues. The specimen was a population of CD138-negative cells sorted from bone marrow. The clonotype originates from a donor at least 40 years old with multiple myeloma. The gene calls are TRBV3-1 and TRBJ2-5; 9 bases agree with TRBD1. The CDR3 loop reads CPSSPRTGVFRETQYF. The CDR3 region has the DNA TGTCCCAGCAGCCCACGGACAGGGGTGTTTCGAGAGACCCAGTACTTC.